This TCR beta chain is drawn from a study of shared clonotypes between healthy human individuals. Study as a whole: A couple of women and a few men aged 18 to 49 served as donors.

Genomic DNA belonging to each subset was distributed in equal measure over several immunoSEQ plates. It was 300 to 350 ng DNA, around 30,000 T cell genomes, that went into each replicate PCR of unsorted PBMC. Only in-frame clones appear in the TCRdb table, and some are missing; sequencing was by immunoSEQ multiplex PCR. The table lists about 470,000 clones, about four fifths of them singletons. Input material: PBMCs. The receptor was isolated from a woman between 40 and 55 years old in good health. Some clones in this sample may be carry-over from other donors' samples.

For the CDR3, the DNA is TGTGCCAGCAGACTGGGACTAGACCTTTACAATGAGCAGTTCTTC. This sequence encodes CASRLGLDLYNEQFF. This sequence joins TRBV2 and TRBJ2-1; TRBD2 aligns across 8 bases. Germline values: CDR1 SNHLY, CDR2 FYNNEI. The CDR3 is made up of 15 amino acids. The V and J ends lost 6 bases and 4 bases, in that order; junction bases with no gene match: 8.